The text below deals with one T cell receptor beta chain. Its antigen remains unknown. TCRdb processed the reads anew with MiXCR; each CDR3 protein has one entry. The data hold just under 550,000 distinct CDR3 sequences, with less than 30% observed a single time. These data are taken from a study of T cell repertoires in cytomegalovirus infection. Study-wide background: Through public TCR beta signatures, both CMV infection and matching HLA type were indicated. Findings of the study overall: The study identified carriers of CMV plus the relevant HLA from cumulative public TCR beta family frequency. HLA-C-restricted TCR beta clonotypes specific for CMV led the ex vivo response.

Sequenced sample: PBMCs. The receptor comes from a human donor in good health (CMV status not recorded). Some clones in this sample may be carry-over from other donors' samples.

The CDR3 DNA follows: TGTGCCAGCAGCACCCCCGACAGGGGGAACACTGAAGCTTTCTTT. This encodes CASSTPDRGNTEAFF. The chain uses TRBV7-2 and TRBJ1-1; 8 bases line up with TRBD1. V gave up 5 bases and J gave up 1 base; unmatched junction bases: 6. The CDR3 is 15 amino acids. The germline gives CDR1 SGHTA, CDR2 FQGNSA. The entire variable domain, with the rest obtained from reference TRBV7-2 and TRBJ1-1, is as follows: GAGVSQSPSNKVTEKGKDVELRCDPISGHTALYWYRQSLGQGLEFLIYFQGNSAPDKSGLPSDRFSAERTGGSVSTLTIQRTQQEDSAVYLCASSTPDRGNTEAFFGQGTRLTVV.